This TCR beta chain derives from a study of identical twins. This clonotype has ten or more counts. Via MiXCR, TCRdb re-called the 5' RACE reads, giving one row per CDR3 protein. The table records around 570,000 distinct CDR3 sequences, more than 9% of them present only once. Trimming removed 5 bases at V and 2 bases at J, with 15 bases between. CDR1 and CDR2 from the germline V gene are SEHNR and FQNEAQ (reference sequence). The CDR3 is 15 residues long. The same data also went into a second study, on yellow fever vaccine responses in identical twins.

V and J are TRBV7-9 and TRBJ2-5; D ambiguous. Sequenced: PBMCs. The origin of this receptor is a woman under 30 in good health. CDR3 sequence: CASSPALVLQETQYF. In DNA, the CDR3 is TGTGCCAGCAGCCCTGCCCTGGTCCTTCAAGAGACCCAGTACTTC.